This T cell receptor beta chain is drawn from a study of T-cell reconstitution after alpha-beta-depleted transplantation in children. The CDR3 has 15 residues. V shed 1 base, J shed 2 bases, and the junction held 3 bases outside the gene matches. This clonotype showed up just a few times. TCRbeta library construction was performed incorporating unique molecular identifiers. TCRdb passed the PCR reads through MiXCR, listing each CDR3 protein once. The table has 450,000 to 500,000 distinct CDR3 sequences, around 12% seen once. The rearrangement joins TRBV12-3 or TRBV12-4 to TRBJ2-7; 9 nucleotides agree with TRBD2. The TCR sequence derives from a human donor who donated a stem cell graft to a child with combined immunodeficiency. Sequences were derived from PBMCs from the stem cell graft donor, sampled from the stem cell graft. CDR3: CASSLGSGRTYEQYF. CDR3 nucleotide sequence: TGTGCCAGCAGTTTAGGGAGCGGGAGGACCTACGAGCAGTACTTC.